This T cell receptor beta chain was observed in a study of cytomegalovirus exposure and HLA in healthy donors (dated by TCRdb to 2016 to 2017). Context from the whole study: According to an earlier analysis of a few hundred of the donors, some 180 million T cells yielded 90 million to 140 million unique TCR beta sequences and 276 Gb of sequence data. Four to six DR-DQ haplotypes were handled as single units for association and clustering, since linkage in the cohort was strong. To study patterns of TCR occurrence, a later analysis re-analyzed previously published TCR beta repertoires from around 660 donors and added high-resolution HLA genotyping. The study used immunosequencing to profile the T cell repertoires of several hundred subjects and linked those repertoires to cytomegalovirus serostatus. High-throughput TCR immunosequencing, statistical association of individual TCRs with disease status, and machine learning were combined to predict cytomegalovirus infection status. Alongside the repertoire data, information on donor age, sex, ethnicity and CMV serostatus was compiled. Roughly 300 gigabases of sequencing data and 80 million or so unique TCR sequences were included in an early release covering roughly 600 HLA-typed donors. An earlier analysis of several hundred of the donors used high-throughput TCR beta sequencing to judge whether each TCR beta V gene segment behaved as functional or pseudogenic. On average, roughly 240,000 unique TCR beta nucleotide sequences were sequenced per donor among a few hundred genotyped donors of the cohort, with about 17% of those sequences being non-productive. Along with the roughly 670-subject first cohort, a separate validation cohort of about 110 different subjects was used. Every discovery cohort repertoire had been produced on one sequencing platform. Genome-wide SNP genotypes for about 65% of the roughly 670 donors were used in a later genetic analysis, which treated that subset as a discovery cohort. Typing coverage differed by locus: A, B, C, DRB1 and DQB1 were typed in about 620-630 donors, DQA1 in 500 to 550, DPA1 in roughly 590, and DPB1 in 450 to 480. Class I and class II HLA loci were covered by the typing at four-digit resolution. The study was designed to test whether signatures of past pathogen exposure could be identified by cataloging public T cell receptors. Rather than drawing on any new phenotypic data, the later analysis identified candidate immune exposures from TCR beta sequences and the way those sequences occurred across donors. Among the roughly 390 genotyped donors, around 81% belonged to the genetic ancestry cluster associated with self-reported Caucasian donors.

Broader findings and caveats from the paper: Because HLA typing was missing for some donors at each locus, association tests included only the typed subset. According to a later analysis, TCR association rates differed among HLA loci, with DRB1 alleles showing the most associated TCRs and HLA-C alleles showing the fewest. Compared with equally common non-associated chains, HLA-associated TCR beta chains in a later analysis were more clonally expanded and had lower generation probabilities. In a later genetic analysis, fewer N-insertions in productive TCRs were reported among donors in an Asian-associated ancestry cluster than the roughly 700-donor mean. A few of the identified cytomegalovirus-associated TCR beta chains were confirmed in vitro to be specific for cytomegalovirus antigens. At a false discovery rate of 0.05, a later analysis linked roughly 17,000 TCR beta sequences to specific HLA alleles. A later genetic analysis associated a missense DCLRE1C variant with V-gene and J-gene trimming of TCR beta chains, and an independent cohort replicated the association. A cluster of highly shared sequence variants was judged likely to represent a technical artifact of the sequencing pipeline. A further reported finding was that TCR beta sequences accurately predicted the HLA-A and HLA-B alleles for most subjects in the first cohort. It was suggested by the authors that the approach could potentially be generalized to other disease states and immunological phenotypes. Presence/absence analyses assumed roughly uniform sequencing depth across donors, an assumption that may not hold. Because counts were too low, seventeen rarely observed V segments, including chromosome 9 orphons, were excluded from the earlier analysis of 587 of the donors. The classifier was reported to diagnose cytomegalovirus status with high specificity and sensitivity in both the original and validation cohorts. Most CMV-associated TCR beta chains appeared to be HLA-restricted in a later analysis, and the HLA associations seemed to be driven largely by CMV exposure. Strong co-occurrence of HLA alleles, especially DR and DQ, made assigning TCR associations to individual alleles difficult. Because the 87-base-pair reads could not distinguish some IMGT-functional V segments, including TRBV6-2 and TRBV6-3, those segments were excluded. Broadly in line with IMGT annotations, most TCR beta V segments showed up in productive rearrangements about 87% or about 30% of the time in an earlier analysis of roughly 590 of the donors. A total of fewer than 200 TCR beta chains were listed by the study as associated with cytomegalovirus. According to a later analysis, parvovirus B19, influenza, CMV and Epstein-Barr virus appeared linked to several top co-occurrence clusters. Correlated functional status among segregating V segments might reflect linkage disequilibrium, but an unknown experimental factor could not be ruled out. While some public TCRs were present in many individuals, most TCR sequences turned up only very rarely across donors. For the cohort, immune exposure information was limited to CMV serostatus. Only TCR beta chains were sequenced in this cohort, and the absence of alpha or paired-chain data limited detectable features.

The cohort comprised around 690 healthy bone marrow donors. At the time of sampling, every cohort member was nominally healthy, though immune exposures that went unrecorded were likely present. The donor was CMV seronegative and was included in the group of hundreds of seronegative cohort members. A peripheral blood sample was provided by each donor, and peripheral blood mononuclear cells were used for TCR beta sequencing. Genomic DNA was extracted from the blood cell samples with the Qiagen DNeasy Blood Extraction Kit. Spanning cysteine to phenylalanine, the CDR3 consists of 15 amino acids. The read is trimmed to its CDR3 DNA, 45 bases read in frame from base 1. V ends up 0 bases short and J 4 bases short, with an unmatched junction base count of 8. The germline V gene encodes CDR1 GTSNPN and CDR2 SVGIG (reference sequence). Of note for this clone: It lacks a known antigen. The sample holds no much larger clone one base away, and base qualities are not on file.

Libraries were made using the immunoSEQ multiplex PCR assay. For the multiplex PCR, a mixture combining 60 forward primers for TCR Vbeta segments and 13 reverse primers for TCR Jbeta segments was used. Amplification of the CDR3 region of rearranged TCR beta genes was performed with a multiplex PCR assay on genomic DNA. The Illumina HiSeq System was used to sequence the amplified TCR beta libraries as 87-base-pair reads. The source study handled its data this way. A later analysis tallied around 87 million unique TCR beta chains across the 666 repertoires, and approximately 11 million of those chains were shared by two or more donors. Raw reads were error-corrected and collapsed into unique sequences by a nearest-neighbor algorithm in which closely related sequences were merged to remove PCR and sequencing errors. V, D and J gene segments were assigned by aligning CDR3 sequences to IMGT reference sequences. Each retained sequence needed at least a six-nucleotide match to both a V gene segment and a J gene segment. A rearrangement counted as productive if the CDR3 had no stop codons and remained in frame with V and J, and every other rearrangement counted as non-productive. Following IMGT convention, CDR3 was defined as the stretch from the second conserved V-encoded cysteine to the conserved J-encoded phenylalanine. The earlier analysis of 500 to 600 of the donors excluded sequences that lacked an unambiguous match to a single V gene segment. An earlier analysis of 587 of the donors called V segments functional above 56.7% productive rearrangements and segregating when the between-donor standard deviation exceeded 5%. A statistical classification framework was developed to diagnose cytomegalovirus status using the catalog of TCR beta chain sequences. In a later analysis, V and J genes were assigned by comparing TCR nucleotide sequences against IMGT/GENE-DB human TR gene sequences. In a later analysis, CDR3 sequences and most-parsimonious VDJ recombination scenarios were assigned using the TCRdist pipeline. In a later analysis, every TCR beta chain was defined by the combination of its CDR3 amino acid sequence and its V-gene family, and reads without a unique V-gene family were dropped. A later analysis removed nearly 600 highly shared, low-generation-probability nucleotide sequences to deal with suspected cross-contamination and a sequencing artifact. For each public chain, a later analysis derived a clonal expansion index from normalized ranks of inferred template counts within each repertoire. Generation probabilities in a later analysis came from a VDJ recombination model fitted to out-of-frame rearrangements, and those results were checked against IGoR. Hypergeometric tests were used in a later analysis to score TCR-TCR, TCR-HLA and TCR-CMV co-occurrence, with a repertoire-size bias correction applied to the TCR pairs. In a later analysis, false discovery rates were estimated by permuting HLA or CMV assignments 20 times. In a later analysis, co-occurring TCRs were grouped using DBSCAN, and TCRdist sequence similarity was added for clustering within HLA-allele-positive subsets. Co-occurrence clustering excluded repertoires with fewer than 30,000 or more than 120,000 public chains, plus five with anomalous nucleotide sharing. The immuneACCESS repertoire file appears here via TCRdb, limited to in-frame rearrangements. These files lack a portion of the clones; in checked studies, under half of the deficit traces to unresolved V genes, and the cause of the others is not known. That table gives V, J and clone size, and the DNA gave D and trimming. The sample table shows about 110,000 clones, and over 70% are seen once. The ten largest clones add up to approximately 2% of the sample.

Sequencing was performed on PBMCs. The chain is assembled from TRBV30 and TRBJ2-5, with TRBD1 matching 7 junction bases. The sequence was obtained from a man younger than 40 in good health and CMV-seronegative. For the CDR3, the sequence is CAWSVGSRGLETQYF. The DNA sequence reads TGTGCCTGGAGTGTAGGGAGCAGGGGGTTAGAGACCCAGTACTTC.